This TCR beta chain was obtained from a study of cytomegalovirus exposure and HLA in healthy donors. Study-wide points: In a later analysis, several top co-occurrence clusters appeared linked to parvovirus B19, influenza, CMV and Epstein-Barr virus.

The CDR3 has 15 amino acids. Germline V lookup: CDR1 SGHNT, CDR2 YENEEA. With 5 bases clipped from V and 8 bases from J, the junction kept 14 bases outside the gene matches. The study ran its PCR with 60 Vbeta and 13 Jbeta primers. Libraries were prepared by immunoSEQ multiplex PCR; TCRdb keeps only in-frame clonotypes and omits some of them. The sample holds approximately 100,000 clones, about 64% seen once. Points on this clone: Its target is unknown.

The source material was PBMCs. The TCR comes from a female donor in good health and CMV-seronegative. The chain carries TRBV11-3 and TRBJ1-2; 7 bases map to TRBD1. The CDR3 is CASSPTTGPLGGYTF. Here the CDR3 DNA reads TGTGCCAGCAGCCCGACGACAGGGCCTTTGGGGGGCTACACCTTC. The variable domain in full, with the rest retrieved from reference TRBV11-3 and TRBJ1-2, is EAGVVQSPRYKIIEKKQPVAFWCNPISGHNTLYWYLQNLGQGPELLIRYENEEAVDDSQLPKDRFSAERLKGVDSTLKIQPAELGDSAVYLCASSPTTGPLGGYTFGSGTRLTVV.